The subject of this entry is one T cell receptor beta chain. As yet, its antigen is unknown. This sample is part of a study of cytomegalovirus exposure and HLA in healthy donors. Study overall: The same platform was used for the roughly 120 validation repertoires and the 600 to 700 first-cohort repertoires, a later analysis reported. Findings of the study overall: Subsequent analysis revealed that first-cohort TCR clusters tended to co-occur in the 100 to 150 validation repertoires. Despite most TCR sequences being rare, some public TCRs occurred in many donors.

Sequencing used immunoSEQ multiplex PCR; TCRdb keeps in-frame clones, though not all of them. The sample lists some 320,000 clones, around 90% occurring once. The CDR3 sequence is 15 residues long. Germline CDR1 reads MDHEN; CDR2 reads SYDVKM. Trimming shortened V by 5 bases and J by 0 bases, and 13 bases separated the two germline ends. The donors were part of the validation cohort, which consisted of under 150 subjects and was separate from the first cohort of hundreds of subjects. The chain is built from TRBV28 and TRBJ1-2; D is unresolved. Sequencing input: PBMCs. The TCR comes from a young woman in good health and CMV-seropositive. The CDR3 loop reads CASSQFWEANYGYTF. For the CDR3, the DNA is TGTGCCAGCAGTCAATTTTGGGAAGCTAACTATGGCTACACCTTC.